This TCR beta chain was identified during a study of memory CD4+ T cells and cytomegalovirus serostatus. Across the whole study: Of the healthy Belgian adults, roughly ten were CMV seropositive and about 24 seronegative. Study results and limitations: The CMV-associated TCR signature appears largely within the CD4+ memory repertoire.

In the case of this clone: The antigen is not known.

Trimming at V came to 0 bases and at J to 0 bases, leaving 7 bases not matched to a gene. The CDR3 length is 17 residues. Germline V gene data show CDR1 as SGHRS and CDR2 as YFSETQ. TCRdb's table, derived via immunoSEQ multiplex PCR, lists solely in-frame clones and lacks some. This table holds about 67,000 clones, more than 75% found once. Single viable CD3+CD4+CD8-CD45RO+ cells were sorted as the memory CD4+ T cells. Positive selection with CD4 microbeads enriched total CD4+ T cells. V is TRBV5-1 and J is TRBJ2-3; 7 bases line up with TRBD2. This receptor was obtained from an adult in good health and CMV-seropositive. Sequenced sample: memory CD4+ T cells from blood. This CDR3 reads CASSLGWDYSSTDTQYF. The CDR3 region has the DNA TGCGCCAGCAGCTTGGGGTGGGACTACTCTAGCACAGATACGCAGTATTTT.